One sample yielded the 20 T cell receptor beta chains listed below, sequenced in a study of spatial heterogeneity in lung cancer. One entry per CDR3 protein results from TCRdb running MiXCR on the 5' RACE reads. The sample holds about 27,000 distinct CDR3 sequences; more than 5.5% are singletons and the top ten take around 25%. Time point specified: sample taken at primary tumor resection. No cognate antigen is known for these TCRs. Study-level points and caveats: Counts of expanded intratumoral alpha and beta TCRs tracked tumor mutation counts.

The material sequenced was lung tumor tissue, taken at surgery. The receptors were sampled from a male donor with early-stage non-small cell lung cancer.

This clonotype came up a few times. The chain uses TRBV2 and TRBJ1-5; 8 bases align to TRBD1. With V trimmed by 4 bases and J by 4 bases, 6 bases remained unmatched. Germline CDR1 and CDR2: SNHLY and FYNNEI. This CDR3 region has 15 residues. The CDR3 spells CASSVGTGSNQPQHF. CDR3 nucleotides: TGTGCCAGCAGTGTGGGGACAGGCAGTAATCAGCCCCAGCATTTT.

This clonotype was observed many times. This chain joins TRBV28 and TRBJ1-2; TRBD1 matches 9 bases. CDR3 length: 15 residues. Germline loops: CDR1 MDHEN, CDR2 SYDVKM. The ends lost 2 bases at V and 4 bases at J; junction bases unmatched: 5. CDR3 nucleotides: TGTGCCAGCAGTTTAGGGACAGGGATCACCTATGGCTACACCTTC. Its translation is CASSLGTGITYGYTF.

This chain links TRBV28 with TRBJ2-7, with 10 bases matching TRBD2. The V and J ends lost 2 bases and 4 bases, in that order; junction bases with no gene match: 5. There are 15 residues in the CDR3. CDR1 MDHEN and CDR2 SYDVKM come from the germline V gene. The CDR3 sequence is CASSLKASGGYEQYF. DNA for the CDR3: TGTGCCAGCAGTTTAAAGGCTAGCGGGGGATACGAGCAGTACTTC.

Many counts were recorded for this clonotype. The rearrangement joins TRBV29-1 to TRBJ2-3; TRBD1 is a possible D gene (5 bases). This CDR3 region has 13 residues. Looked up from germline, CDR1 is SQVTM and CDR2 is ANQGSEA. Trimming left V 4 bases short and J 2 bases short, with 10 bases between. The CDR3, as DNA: TGCAGCGTTGTCGGCAGGGACACAGATACGCAGTATTTT. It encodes CSVVGRDTDTQYF.

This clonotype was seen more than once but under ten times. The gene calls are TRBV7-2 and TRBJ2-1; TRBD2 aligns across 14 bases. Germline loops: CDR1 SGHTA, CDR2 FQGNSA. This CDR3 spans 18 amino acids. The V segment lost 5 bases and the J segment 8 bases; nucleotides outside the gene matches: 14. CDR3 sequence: CASSPGTSGGFFWDEQFF. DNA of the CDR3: TGTGCCAGCAGCCCAGGGACTAGCGGGGGATTTTTTTGGGATGAGCAGTTCTTC.

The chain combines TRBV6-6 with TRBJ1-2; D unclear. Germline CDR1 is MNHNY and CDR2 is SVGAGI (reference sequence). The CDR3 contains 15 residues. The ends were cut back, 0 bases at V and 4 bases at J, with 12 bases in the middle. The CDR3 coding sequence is TGTGCCAGCAGTTACTCGATTGGGTTATCCTATGGCTACACCTTC. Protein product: CASSYSIGLSYGYTF.

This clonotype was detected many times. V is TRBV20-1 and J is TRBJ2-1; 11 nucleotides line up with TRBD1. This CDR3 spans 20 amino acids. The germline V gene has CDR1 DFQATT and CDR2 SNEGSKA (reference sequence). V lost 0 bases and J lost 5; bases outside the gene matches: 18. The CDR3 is CSARDVIGTGGVGLNNEQFF. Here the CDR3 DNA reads TGCAGTGCTAGAGATGTCATCGGGACAGGGGGTGTCGGCCTTAACAATGAGCAGTTCTTC.

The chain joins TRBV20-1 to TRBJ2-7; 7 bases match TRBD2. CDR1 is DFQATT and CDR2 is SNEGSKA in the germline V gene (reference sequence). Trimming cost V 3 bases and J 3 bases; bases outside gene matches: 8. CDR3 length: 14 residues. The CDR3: CSARPSGEFYEQYF. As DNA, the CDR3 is TGCAGTGCTAGGCCCAGCGGGGAGTTCTACGAGCAGTACTTC.

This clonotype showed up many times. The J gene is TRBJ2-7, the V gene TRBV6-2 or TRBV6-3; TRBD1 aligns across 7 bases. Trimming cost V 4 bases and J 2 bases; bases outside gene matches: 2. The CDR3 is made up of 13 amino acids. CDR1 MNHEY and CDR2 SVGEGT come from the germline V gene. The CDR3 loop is CASSSTGTYEQYF. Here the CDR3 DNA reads TGTGCCAGCAGTTCGACAGGGACCTACGAGCAGTACTTC.

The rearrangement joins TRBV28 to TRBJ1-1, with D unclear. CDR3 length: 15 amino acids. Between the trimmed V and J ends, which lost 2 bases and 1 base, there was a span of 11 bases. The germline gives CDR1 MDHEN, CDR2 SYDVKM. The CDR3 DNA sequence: TGTGCCAGCAGTTTAAATTTCGTCCAGAACACTGAAGCTTTCTTT. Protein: CASSLNFVQNTEAFF.

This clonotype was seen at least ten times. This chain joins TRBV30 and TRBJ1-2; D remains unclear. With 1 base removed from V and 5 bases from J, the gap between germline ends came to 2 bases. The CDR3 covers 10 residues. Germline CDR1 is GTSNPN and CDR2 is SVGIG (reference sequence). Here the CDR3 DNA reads TGTGCCTGGAGTGGGTATGGCTACACCTTC. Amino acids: CAWSGYGYTF.

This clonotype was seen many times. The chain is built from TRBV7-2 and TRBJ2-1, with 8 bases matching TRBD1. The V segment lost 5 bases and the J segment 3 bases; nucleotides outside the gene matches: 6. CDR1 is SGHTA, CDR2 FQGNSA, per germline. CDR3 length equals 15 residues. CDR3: CASSPQGAIYNEQFF. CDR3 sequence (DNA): TGTGCCAGCAGCCCTCAGGGGGCGATCTACAATGAGCAGTTCTTC.

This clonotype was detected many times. The chain's CDR3 is CASSLFDSGGYNEQFF. The CDR3 DNA reads TGCGCCAGCAGCCTTTTTGATAGCGGGGGATACAATGAGCAGTTCTTC. This chain joins TRBV4-1 and TRBJ2-1; TRBD2 matches 9 bases. Germline trimming cut 4 bases from V and 4 bases from J; bases unmatched to any gene: 8. CDR3 length equals 16 residues. Germline CDR1 and CDR2: MGHRA and YSYEKL.

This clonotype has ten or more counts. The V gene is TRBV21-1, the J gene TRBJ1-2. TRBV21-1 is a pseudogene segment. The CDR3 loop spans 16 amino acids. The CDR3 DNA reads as TGTGCCAGCAGCTTAAAGGAGCCTATGTATAACTATGGCTACACCTTC. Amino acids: CASSLKEPMYNYGYTF.

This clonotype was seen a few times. CDR3 in DNA: TGTGCCAGCAGTTTCCCGGGCCAAGAAGAGACCCAGTACTTC. This encodes CASSFPGQEETQYF. The V call is TRBV6-2 or TRBV6-3, the J call TRBJ2-5; D gene uncertain. The CDR3 contains 14 residues. CDR1 and CDR2 from the germline V gene are MNHEY and SVGEGT. Trimming removed 4 bases at V and 3 bases at J, with 12 bases between.

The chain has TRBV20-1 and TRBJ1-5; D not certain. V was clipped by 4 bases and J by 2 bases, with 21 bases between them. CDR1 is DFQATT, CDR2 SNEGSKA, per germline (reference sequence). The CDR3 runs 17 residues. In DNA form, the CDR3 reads TGCAGTGCTACCGATATCCGGGAAACTATGGGCAATCAGCCCCAGCATTTT. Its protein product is CSATDIRETMGNQPQHF.

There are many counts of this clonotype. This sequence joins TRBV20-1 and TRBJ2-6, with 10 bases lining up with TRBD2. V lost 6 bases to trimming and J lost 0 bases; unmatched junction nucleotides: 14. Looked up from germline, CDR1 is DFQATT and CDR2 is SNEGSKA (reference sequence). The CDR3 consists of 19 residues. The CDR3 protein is CSAPLQSGGVISGANVLTF. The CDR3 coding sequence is TGCAGTGCACCCCTCCAGAGCGGGGGGGTGATCTCTGGGGCCAACGTCCTGACTTTC.

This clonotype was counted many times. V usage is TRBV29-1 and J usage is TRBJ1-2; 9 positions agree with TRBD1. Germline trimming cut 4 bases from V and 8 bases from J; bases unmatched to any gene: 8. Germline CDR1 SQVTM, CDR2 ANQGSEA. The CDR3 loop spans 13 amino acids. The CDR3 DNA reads TGCAGCGTTGTCCAGGGACAGGGTCAAGGCTACACCTTC. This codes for CSVVQGQGQGYTF.

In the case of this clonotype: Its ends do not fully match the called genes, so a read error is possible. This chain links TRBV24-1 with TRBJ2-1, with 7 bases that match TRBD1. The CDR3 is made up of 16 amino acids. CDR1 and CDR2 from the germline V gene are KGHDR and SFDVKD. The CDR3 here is CATCDFKGADYNEQFF. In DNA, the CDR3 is TGTGCCACCTGTGATTTTAAGGGGGCCGACTACAATGAGCAGTTCTTC.

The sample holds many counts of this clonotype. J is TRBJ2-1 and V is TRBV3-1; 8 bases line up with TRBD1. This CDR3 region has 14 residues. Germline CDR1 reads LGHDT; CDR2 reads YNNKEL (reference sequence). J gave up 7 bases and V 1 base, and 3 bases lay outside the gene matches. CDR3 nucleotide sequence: TGTGCCAGCAGCCAAGGAGACAGGGGTAATGAGCAGTTCTTC. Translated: CASSQGDRGNEQFF.